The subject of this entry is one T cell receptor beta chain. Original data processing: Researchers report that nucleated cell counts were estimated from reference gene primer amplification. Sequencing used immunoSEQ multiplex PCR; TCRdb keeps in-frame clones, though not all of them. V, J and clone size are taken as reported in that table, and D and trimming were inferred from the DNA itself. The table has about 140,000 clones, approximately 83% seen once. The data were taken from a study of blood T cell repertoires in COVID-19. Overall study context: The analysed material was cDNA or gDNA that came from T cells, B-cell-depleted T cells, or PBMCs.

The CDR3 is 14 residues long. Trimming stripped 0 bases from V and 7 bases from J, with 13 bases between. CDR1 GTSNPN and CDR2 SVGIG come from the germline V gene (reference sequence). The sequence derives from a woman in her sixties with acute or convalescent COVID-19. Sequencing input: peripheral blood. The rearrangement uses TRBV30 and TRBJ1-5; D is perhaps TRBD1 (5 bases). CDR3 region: CAWSVGGAGQPQHF. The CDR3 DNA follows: TGTGCCTGGAGTGTAGGAGGGGCGGGCCAGCCCCAGCATTTT.